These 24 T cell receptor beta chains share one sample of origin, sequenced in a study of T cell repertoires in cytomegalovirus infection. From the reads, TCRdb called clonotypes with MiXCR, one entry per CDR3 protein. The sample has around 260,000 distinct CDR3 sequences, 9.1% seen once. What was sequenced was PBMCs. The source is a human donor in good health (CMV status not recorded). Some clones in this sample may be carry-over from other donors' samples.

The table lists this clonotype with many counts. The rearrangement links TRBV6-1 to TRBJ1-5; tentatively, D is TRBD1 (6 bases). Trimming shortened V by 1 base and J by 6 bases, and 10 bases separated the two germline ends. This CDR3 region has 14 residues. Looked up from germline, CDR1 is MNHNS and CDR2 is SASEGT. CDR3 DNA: TGTGCCAGCAGTGAAGACGGGACACTTCAGCCCCAGCATTTT. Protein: CASSEDGTLQPQHF.

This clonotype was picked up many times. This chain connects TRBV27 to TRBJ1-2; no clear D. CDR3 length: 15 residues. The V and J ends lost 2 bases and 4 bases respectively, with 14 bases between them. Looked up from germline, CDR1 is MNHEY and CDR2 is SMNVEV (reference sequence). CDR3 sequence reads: CASSLTPPTTYGYTF. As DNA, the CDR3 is TGTGCCAGCAGTTTAACCCCTCCGACAACCTATGGCTACACCTTC.

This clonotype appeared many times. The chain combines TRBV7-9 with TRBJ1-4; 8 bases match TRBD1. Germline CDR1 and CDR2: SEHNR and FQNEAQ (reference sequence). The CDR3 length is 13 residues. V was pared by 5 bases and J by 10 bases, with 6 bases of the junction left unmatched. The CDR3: CASSESTGGKLFF. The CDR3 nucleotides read TGTGCCAGCAGCGAATCAACAGGGGGAAAACTGTTTTTT.

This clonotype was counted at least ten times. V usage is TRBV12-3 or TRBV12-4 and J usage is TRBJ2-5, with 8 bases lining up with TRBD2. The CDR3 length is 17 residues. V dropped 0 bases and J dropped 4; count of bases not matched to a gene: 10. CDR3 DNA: TGTGCCAGCAGTTTAGCCCGAGCGGGAGTCTCTCGAGAGACCCAGTACTTC. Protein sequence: CASSLARAGVSRETQYF.

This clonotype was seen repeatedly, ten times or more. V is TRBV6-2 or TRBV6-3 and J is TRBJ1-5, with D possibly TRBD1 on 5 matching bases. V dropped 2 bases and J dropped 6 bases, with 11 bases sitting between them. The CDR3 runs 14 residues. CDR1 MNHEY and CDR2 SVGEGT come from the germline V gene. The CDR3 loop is CASSYTGRAQPQHF. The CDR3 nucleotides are TGTGCCAGCAGTTACACGGGGCGGGCTCAGCCCCAGCATTTT.

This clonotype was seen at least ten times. CDR3 region: CASSPQTVEKLFF. In DNA, the CDR3 is TGTGCCAGCAGCCCCCAGACGGTTGAAAAACTGTTTTTT. The chain links TRBV7-2 to TRBJ1-4; no clear D gene. Deletions cut 5 bases from V and 7 bases from J, with 11 bases between. The CDR3 spans 13 residues. The germline V gene has CDR1 SGHTA and CDR2 FQGNSA.

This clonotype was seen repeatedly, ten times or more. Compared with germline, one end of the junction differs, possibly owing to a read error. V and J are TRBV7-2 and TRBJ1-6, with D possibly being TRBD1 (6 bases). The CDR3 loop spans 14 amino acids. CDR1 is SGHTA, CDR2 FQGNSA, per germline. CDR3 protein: CASSPGTNKSPLHF. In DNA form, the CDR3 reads TGTGCCAGCAGCCCCGGGACAAATAAATCACCCCTCCACTTT.

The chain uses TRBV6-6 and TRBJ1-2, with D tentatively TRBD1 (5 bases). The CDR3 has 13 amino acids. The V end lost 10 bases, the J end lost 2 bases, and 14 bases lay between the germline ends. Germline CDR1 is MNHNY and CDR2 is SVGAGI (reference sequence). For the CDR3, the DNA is TGTGCCAACAATCGTGGGACCAACTATGGCTACACCTTC. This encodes CANNRGTNYGYTF.

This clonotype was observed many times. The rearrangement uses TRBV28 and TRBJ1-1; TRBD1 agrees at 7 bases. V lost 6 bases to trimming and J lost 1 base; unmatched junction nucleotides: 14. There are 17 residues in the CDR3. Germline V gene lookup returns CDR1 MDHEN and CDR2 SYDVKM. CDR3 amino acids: CASSPETGIPKNTEAFF. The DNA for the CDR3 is TGTGCCAGCAGCCCCGAGACAGGGATCCCCAAGAACACTGAAGCTTTCTTT.

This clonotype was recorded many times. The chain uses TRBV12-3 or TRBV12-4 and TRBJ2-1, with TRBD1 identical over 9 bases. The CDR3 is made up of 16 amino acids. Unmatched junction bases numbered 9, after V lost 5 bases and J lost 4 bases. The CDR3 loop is CASSVGQGFLYNEQFF. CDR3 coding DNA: TGTGCCAGCAGTGTCGGACAGGGGTTTCTATACAATGAGCAGTTCTTC.

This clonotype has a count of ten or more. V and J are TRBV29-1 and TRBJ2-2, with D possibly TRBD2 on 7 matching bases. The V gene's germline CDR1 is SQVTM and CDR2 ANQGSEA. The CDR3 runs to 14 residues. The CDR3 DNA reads TGCAGTGGGAAGGGGGGGCCGGGCACCGGGGAGCTGTTTTTT. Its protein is CSGKGGPGTGELFF.

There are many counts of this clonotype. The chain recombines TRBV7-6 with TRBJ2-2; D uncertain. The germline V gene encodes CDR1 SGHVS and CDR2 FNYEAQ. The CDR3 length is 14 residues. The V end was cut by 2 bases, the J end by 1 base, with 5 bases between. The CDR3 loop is CASSLSRNTGELFF. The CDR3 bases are TGTGCCAGCAGCTTAAGCAGGAACACCGGGGAGCTGTTTTTT.

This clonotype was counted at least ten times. CDR3 in amino acids: CASSADRGNQPQHF. CDR3 nucleotides: TGTGCCAGCAGCGCGGACAGGGGAAATCAGCCCCAGCATTTT. The V gene is TRBV7-2, the J gene TRBJ1-5; TRBD1 matches 9 bases. Germline assignment: CDR1 SGHTA and CDR2 FQGNSA. The CDR3 sequence is 14 residues long. Trimming at V came to 5 bases and at J to 4 bases, leaving 3 bases not matched to a gene.

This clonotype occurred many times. The CDR3 here is CASSIGGTGRARKPQHF. CDR3 bases: TGTGCCAGTAGTATAGGCGGGACAGGCCGGGCCCGAAAGCCCCAGCATTTT. This chain connects TRBV19 to TRBJ1-5; TRBD1 matches at 8 bases. V lost 1 base and J lost 8; bases outside the gene matches: 13. The V gene's germline CDR1 is LNHDA and CDR2 SQIVND (reference sequence). CDR3 length equals 17 residues. The full variable domain, rest sourced from reference TRBV19 and TRBJ1-5, is DGGITQSPKYLFRKEGQNVTLSCEQNLNHDAMYWYRQDPGQGLRLIYYSQIVNDFQKGDIAEGYSVSREKKESFPLTVTSAQKNPTAFYLCASSIGGTGRARKPQHFGDGTRLSIL.

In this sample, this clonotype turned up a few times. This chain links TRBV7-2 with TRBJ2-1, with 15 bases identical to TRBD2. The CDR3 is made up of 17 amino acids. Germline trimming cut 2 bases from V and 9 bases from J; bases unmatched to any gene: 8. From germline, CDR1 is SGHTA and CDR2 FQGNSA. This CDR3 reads CASSLSRTSGGAGEQFF. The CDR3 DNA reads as TGTGCCAGCAGCTTAAGCCGGACTAGCGGGGGGGCCGGTGAGCAGTTCTTC. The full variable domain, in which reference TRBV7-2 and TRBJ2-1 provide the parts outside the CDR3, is GAGVSQSPSNKVTEKGKDVELRCDPISGHTALYWYRQSLGQGLEFLIYFQGNSAPDKSGLPSDRFSAERTGGSVSTLTIQRTQQEDSAVYLCASSLSRTSGGAGEQFFGPGTRLTVL.

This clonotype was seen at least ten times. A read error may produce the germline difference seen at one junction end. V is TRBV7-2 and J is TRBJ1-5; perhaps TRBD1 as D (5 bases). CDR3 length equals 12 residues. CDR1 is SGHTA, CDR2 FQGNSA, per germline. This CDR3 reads CASRASNQPQHF. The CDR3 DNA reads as TGTGCAAGCAGGGCAAGCAATCAGCCCCAGCATTTT.

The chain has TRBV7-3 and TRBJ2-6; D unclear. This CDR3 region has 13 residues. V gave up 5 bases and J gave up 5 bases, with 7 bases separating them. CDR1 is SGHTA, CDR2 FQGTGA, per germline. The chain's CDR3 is CASSQGWANVLTF. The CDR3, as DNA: TGTGCCAGCAGCCAAGGGTGGGCCAACGTCCTGACTTTC.

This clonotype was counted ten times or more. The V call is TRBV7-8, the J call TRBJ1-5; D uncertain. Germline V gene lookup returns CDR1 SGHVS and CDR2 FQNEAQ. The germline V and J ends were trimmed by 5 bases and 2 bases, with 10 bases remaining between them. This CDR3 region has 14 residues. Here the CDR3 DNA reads TGTGCCAGCAGCACGGAAACGCGCAATCAGCCCCAGCATTTT. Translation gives CASSTETRNQPQHF.

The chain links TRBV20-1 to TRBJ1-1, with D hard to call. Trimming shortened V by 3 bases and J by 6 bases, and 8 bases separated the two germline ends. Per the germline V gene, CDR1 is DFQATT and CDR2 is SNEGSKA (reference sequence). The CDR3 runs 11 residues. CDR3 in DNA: TGCAGTGCTAGGGACGTCCCTGAAGCTTTCTTT. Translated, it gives CSARDVPEAFF.

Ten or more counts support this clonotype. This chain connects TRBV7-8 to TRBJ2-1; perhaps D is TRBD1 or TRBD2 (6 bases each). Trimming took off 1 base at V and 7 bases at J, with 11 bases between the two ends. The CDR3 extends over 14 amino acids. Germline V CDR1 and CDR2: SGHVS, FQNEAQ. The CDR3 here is CASSLEGGQNEQFF. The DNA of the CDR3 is TGTGCCAGCAGCTTAGAAGGGGGGCAAAATGAGCAGTTCTTC. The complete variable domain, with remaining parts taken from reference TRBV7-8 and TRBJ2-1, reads GAGVSQSPRYKVAKRGQDVALRCDPISGHVSLFWYQQALGQGPEFLTYFQNEAQLDKSGLPSDRFFAERPEGSVSTLKIQRTQQEDSAVYLCASSLEGGQNEQFFGPGTRLTVL.

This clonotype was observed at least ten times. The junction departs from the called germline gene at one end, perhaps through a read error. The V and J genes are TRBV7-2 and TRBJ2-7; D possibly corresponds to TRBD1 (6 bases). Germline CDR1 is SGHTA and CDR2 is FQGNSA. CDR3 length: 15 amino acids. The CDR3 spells CASSFYRDASDEQYF. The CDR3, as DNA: TGTGCCAGCAGCTTCTACAGGGACGCCTCCGACGAGCAGTACTTC.

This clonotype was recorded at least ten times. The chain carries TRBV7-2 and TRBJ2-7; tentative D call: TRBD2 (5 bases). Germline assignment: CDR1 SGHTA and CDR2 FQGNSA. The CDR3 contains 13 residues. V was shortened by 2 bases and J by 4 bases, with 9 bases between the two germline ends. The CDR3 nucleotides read TGTGCCAGCAGCTTATCGGGGATTTACGAGCAGTACTTC. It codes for CASSLSGIYEQYF.

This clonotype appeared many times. This chain's CDR3 is CASSYAGALYGYTF. In DNA form, the CDR3 reads TGTGCCAGCAGTTACGCGGGGGCCCTCTATGGCTACACCTTC. The rearrangement joins TRBV6-5 to TRBJ1-2, with D possibly TRBD1 on 6 matching bases. Trimming removed 2 bases from V and 4 bases from J, with 11 bases in between. The V gene's germline CDR1 is MNHEY and CDR2 SVGAGI. This CDR3 comprises 14 residues.

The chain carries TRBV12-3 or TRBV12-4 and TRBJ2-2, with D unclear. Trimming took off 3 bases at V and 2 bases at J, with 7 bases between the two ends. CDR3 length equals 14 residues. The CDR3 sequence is CASSFWPNTGELFF. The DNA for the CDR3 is TGTGCCAGCAGTTTTTGGCCAAACACCGGGGAGCTGTTTTTT.